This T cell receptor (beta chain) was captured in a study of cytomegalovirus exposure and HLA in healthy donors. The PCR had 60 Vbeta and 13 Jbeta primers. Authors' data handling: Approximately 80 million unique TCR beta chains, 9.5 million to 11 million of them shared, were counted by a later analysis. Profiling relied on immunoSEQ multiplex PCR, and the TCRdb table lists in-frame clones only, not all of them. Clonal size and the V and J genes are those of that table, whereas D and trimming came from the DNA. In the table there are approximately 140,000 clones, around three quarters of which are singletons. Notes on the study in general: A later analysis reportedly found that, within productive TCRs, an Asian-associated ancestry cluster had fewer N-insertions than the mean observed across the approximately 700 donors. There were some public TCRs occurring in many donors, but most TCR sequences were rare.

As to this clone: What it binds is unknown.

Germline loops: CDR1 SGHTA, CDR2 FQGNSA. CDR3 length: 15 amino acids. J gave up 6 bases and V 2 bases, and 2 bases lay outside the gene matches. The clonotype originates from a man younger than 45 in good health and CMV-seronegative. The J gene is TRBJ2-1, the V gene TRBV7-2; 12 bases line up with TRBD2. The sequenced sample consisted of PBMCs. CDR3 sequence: CASSLLAGGPNEQFF. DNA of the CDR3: TGTGCCAGCAGCTTACTAGCGGGAGGGCCCAATGAGCAGTTCTTC.